These T cell receptor beta chains were read from a single sample in a study of CD8 T cells in ankylosing spondylitis. TCRdb independently ran MiXCR on the 5' RACE reads; one entry per CDR3 protein. The sample lists about 360,000 distinct CDR3 sequences; more than 20% were seen once. Sequencing input: blood, either unsorted or a sorted T cell fraction (not recorded which). Receptor source: a male donor with ankylosing spondylitis or in good health (not recorded which). Both conserved end residues are part of each CDR3. The order of the fields is V gene, clone size, D gene, J gene, CDR3 length, CDR3 DNA, CDR3 protein. D genes are given only for firm matches. Size tells how often a clone was seen (once, few, many) or the class of an expanded clone, and some rows leave it out.

V gene: TRBV12-3/TRBV12-4; clone size: .; D gene: TRBD1; J gene: TRBJ2-1; CDR3 length: 14; CDR3 DNA: TGTGCCAGCAGTAGGGGGACAGCTTACAATGAGCAGTTCTTC; CDR3 protein: CASSRGTAYNEQFF
V gene: TRBV7-9; clone size: few; D gene: TRBD2; J gene: TRBJ2-1; CDR3 length: 16; CDR3 DNA: TGTGCCAGCAGCTTAGCTGGGGTAGCGGGGGACAATGAGCAGTTCTTC; CDR3 protein: CASSLAGVAGDNEQFF
V gene: TRBV7-2; clone size: .; D gene: .; J gene: TRBJ2-3; CDR3 length: 15; CDR3 DNA: TGTGCCAGCAGCTTCCCCAGGGTAGTGACAGATACGCAGTATTTT; CDR3 protein: CASSFPRVVTDTQYF
V gene: TRBV20-1; clone size: once; D gene: TRBD2; J gene: TRBJ2-2; CDR3 length: 15; CDR3 DNA: TGCAGTGCTAGAGATGAAGGACTAGTAACCGGGGAGCTGTTTTTT; CDR3 protein: CSARDEGLVTGELFF
V gene: TRBV29-1; clone size: .; D gene: .; J gene: TRBJ2-5; CDR3 length: 15; CDR3 DNA: TGCAGCGTTGTCCCCGGACAGAAAGTCCAAGAGACCCAGTACTTC; CDR3 protein: CSVVPGQKVQETQYF
V gene: TRBV27; clone size: few; D gene: .; J gene: TRBJ2-7; CDR3 length: 13; CDR3 DNA: TGTGCCAGCAGTTCCCGTTGGCCGGGTGAGCAGTACTTC; CDR3 protein: CASSSRWPGEQYF
V gene: TRBV7-9; clone size: .; D gene: TRBD2; J gene: TRBJ2-1; CDR3 length: 17; CDR3 DNA: TGTGCCAGCAGCGACGGGACTAGCGGGGGGGTTAACAATGAGCAGTTCTTC; CDR3 protein: CASSDGTSGGVNNEQFF
V gene: TRBV10-3; clone size: .; D gene: TRBD1; J gene: TRBJ2-6; CDR3 length: 17; CDR3 DNA: TGTGCCATCAGTGAGTCTTCAGGGGGCTATGGGGCCAACGTCCTGACTTTC; CDR3 protein: CAISESSGGYGANVLTF
V gene: TRBV5-8; clone size: .; D gene: .; J gene: TRBJ2-3; CDR3 length: 16; CDR3 DNA: TGTGCCAGCAGTTTGGAAGGAGCGATACAGACAGATACGCAGTATTTT; CDR3 protein: CASSLEGAIQTDTQYF
V gene: TRBV27; clone size: .; D gene: TRBD2; J gene: TRBJ2-7; CDR3 length: 17; CDR3 DNA: TGTGCCAGCAGCTTCTCCGGGACTAGCGGGACCTACTACGAGCAGTACTTC; CDR3 protein: CASSFSGTSGTYYEQYF
V gene: TRBV27; clone size: many; D gene: TRBD1; J gene: TRBJ1-6; CDR3 length: 16; CDR3 DNA: TGTGCCAGCAGTTCCGGGACAGGGGTTTTCAATTCACCCCTCCACTTT; CDR3 protein: CASSSGTGVFNSPLHF
V gene: TRBV5-1; clone size: .; D gene: TRBD1; J gene: TRBJ1-1; CDR3 length: 14; CDR3 DNA: TGCGCCAGCAGCTCGACAGGGGGGGACACTGAAGCTTTCTTT; CDR3 protein: CASSSTGGDTEAFF
V gene: TRBV7-2; clone size: .; D gene: TRBD2; J gene: TRBJ2-5; CDR3 length: 14; CDR3 DNA: TGTGCCAGCAGCTGCCCCGGGGAGGGGGAGACCCAGTACTTC; CDR3 protein: CASSCPGEGETQYF
V gene: TRBV7-2; clone size: few; D gene: .; J gene: TRBJ2-3; CDR3 length: 14; CDR3 DNA: TGTGCCAGCAGCTTCGCGGGACGCACAGATACGCAGTATTTT; CDR3 protein: CASSFAGRTDTQYF
V gene: TRBV18; clone size: few; D gene: TRBD1; J gene: TRBJ1-2; CDR3 length: 15; CDR3 DNA: TGTGCCAGCTCTATTGGGACAGAGGGCCCCAATGGCTACACCTTC; CDR3 protein: CASSIGTEGPNGYTF
V gene: TRBV15; clone size: .; D gene: TRBD1; J gene: TRBJ1-2; CDR3 length: 13; CDR3 DNA: TGTGCCACCAGTCCGACAGGGTTCTATGGCTACACCTTC; CDR3 protein: CATSPTGFYGYTF
V gene: TRBV5-1; clone size: .; D gene: TRBD2; J gene: TRBJ2-1; CDR3 length: 16; CDR3 DNA: TGCGCCAGCAGTCCAATTTCTAGCGGGGGGTACAATGAGCAGTTCTTC; CDR3 protein: CASSPISSGGYNEQFF
V gene: TRBV7-9; clone size: few; D gene: .; J gene: TRBJ2-1; CDR3 length: 14; CDR3 DNA: TGTGCCAGCAGCTTAGGTAGCAGGGGATATGAGCAGTTCTTC; CDR3 protein: CASSLGSRGYEQFF
V gene: TRBV15; clone size: .; D gene: .; J gene: TRBJ2-1; CDR3 length: 14; CDR3 DNA: TGTGCCACCGAGGGACAGGCGGGGGGGAATGAGCAGTTCTTC; CDR3 protein: CATEGQAGGNEQFF
V gene: TRBV10-1; clone size: .; D gene: .; J gene: TRBJ2-3; CDR3 length: 14; CDR3 DNA: TGCGCCAGCAGTGAGTCGTATAGCACAGATACGCAGTATTTT; CDR3 protein: CASSESYSTDTQYF
V gene: TRBV7-9; clone size: many; D gene: TRBD2; J gene: TRBJ2-3; CDR3 length: 14; CDR3 DNA: TGTGCGGCAGAGCGGGGGGCTAGCACAGATACGCAGTATTTT; CDR3 protein: CAAERGASTDTQYF
V gene: TRBV27; clone size: few; D gene: .; J gene: TRBJ2-5; CDR3 length: 15; CDR3 DNA: TGTGCCAGCAGTTTGAGCGGGCGCGTACAAGAGACCCAGTACTTC; CDR3 protein: CASSLSGRVQETQYF
V gene: TRBV7-2; clone size: few; D gene: .; J gene: TRBJ2-2; CDR3 length: 15; CDR3 DNA: TGTGCCAGCAGCTTGCCCTTTGGTCGCACCGGGGAGCTGTTTTTT; CDR3 protein: CASSLPFGRTGELFF
V gene: TRBV4-1; clone size: many; D gene: .; J gene: TRBJ2-5; CDR3 length: 16; CDR3 DNA: TGCGCCAGCAGCCAAGGGCAGGGCTTGGTCCAAGAGACCCAGTACTTC; CDR3 protein: CASSQGQGLVQETQYF
V gene: TRBV12-3/TRBV12-4; clone size: few; D gene: .; J gene: TRBJ2-5; CDR3 length: 13; CDR3 DNA: TGTGCCAGCAGTCCACGTAACCAAGAGACCCAGTACTTC; CDR3 protein: CASSPRNQETQYF
V gene: TRBV20-1; clone size: few; D gene: TRBD2; J gene: TRBJ2-3; CDR3 length: 16; CDR3 DNA: TGCAGTGCTACAGCGACGGGGGGGCCTAGGGCAGATACGCAGTATTTT; CDR3 protein: CSATATGGPRADTQYF
V gene: TRBV12-3/TRBV12-4; clone size: few; D gene: TRBD2; J gene: TRBJ2-1; CDR3 length: 14; CDR3 DNA: TGTGCCAGCAGTTTGGGACTAGCCAACAATGAGCAGTTCTTC; CDR3 protein: CASSLGLANNEQFF
V gene: TRBV7-9; clone size: .; D gene: .; J gene: TRBJ2-7; CDR3 length: 15; CDR3 DNA: TGTGCCAGCAGCTTAGCCGGGAAGGGGGCCTACGAGCAGTACTTC; CDR3 protein: CASSLAGKGAYEQYF
V gene: TRBV6-1; clone size: .; D gene: .; J gene: TRBJ2-7; CDR3 length: 15; CDR3 DNA: TGTGCCAGCAGGGTCCTCCTGGGGGCCTCCTACGAGCAGTACTTC; CDR3 protein: CASRVLLGASYEQYF
V gene: TRBV5-1; clone size: few; D gene: .; J gene: TRBJ2-1; CDR3 length: 15; CDR3 DNA: TGCGCCAGCAGCTTGAAACAGGGTCAACCTAATGAGCAGTTCTTC; CDR3 protein: CASSLKQGQPNEQFF
V gene: TRBV4-1; clone size: .; D gene: .; J gene: TRBJ2-1; CDR3 length: 13; CDR3 DNA: TGCGCCAGCAGCCAAGGAGAAGCGTCGGGGCAGTTCTTC; CDR3 protein: CASSQGEASGQFF
V gene: TRBV10-2; clone size: few; D gene: .; J gene: TRBJ2-3; CDR3 length: 15; CDR3 DNA: TGCGCCAGCAGTGAGAGTAGTCGGATCACAGATACGCAGTATTTT; CDR3 protein: CASSESSRITDTQYF
V gene: TRBV7-9; clone size: .; D gene: .; J gene: TRBJ2-1; CDR3 length: 13; CDR3 DNA: TGTGCCAGCAGCGACAGCCTATACAATGAGCAGTTCTTC; CDR3 protein: CASSDSLYNEQFF
V gene: TRBV6-8; clone size: few; D gene: TRBD1; J gene: TRBJ2-6; CDR3 length: 16; CDR3 DNA: TGTGCCAGCAGTCGACAGGGGCTCTCTGGGGCCAACGTCCTGACTTTC; CDR3 protein: CASSRQGLSGANVLTF
V gene: TRBV29-1; clone size: few; D gene: .; J gene: TRBJ2-7; CDR3 length: 12; CDR3 DNA: TGCAGCGTACGGGACATCGCCTACGAGCAGTACTTC; CDR3 protein: CSVRDIAYEQYF
V gene: TRBV29-1; clone size: few; D gene: TRBD1; J gene: TRBJ2-7; CDR3 length: 12; CDR3 DNA: TGCAGCGTTGGGACAGGGACCTACGAGCAGTACTTC; CDR3 protein: CSVGTGTYEQYF
V gene: TRBV9; clone size: few; D gene: .; J gene: TRBJ1-4; CDR3 length: 13; CDR3 DNA: TGTGCCAGCAGCCCCCAGGGTGACGAAAAACTGTTTTTT; CDR3 protein: CASSPQGDEKLFF
V gene: TRBV4-1; clone size: .; D gene: .; J gene: TRBJ1-6; CDR3 length: 13; CDR3 DNA: TGCGTCAGCAGCCAAGTCGAGAATTCACCCCTCCACTTT; CDR3 protein: CVSSQVENSPLHF
V gene: TRBV27; clone size: .; D gene: .; J gene: TRBJ1-4; CDR3 length: 14; CDR3 DNA: TGTGCCAGCAGGCCGGGCTGGGATGATGAAAAACTGTTTTTT; CDR3 protein: CASRPGWDDEKLFF
V gene: TRBV7-8; clone size: few; D gene: TRBD2; J gene: TRBJ2-5; CDR3 length: 14; CDR3 DNA: TGTGCCAGCAGCTCCCCGGGGGGTGGAGAGACCCAGTACTTC; CDR3 protein: CASSSPGGGETQYF
V gene: TRBV11-2; clone size: few; D gene: .; J gene: TRBJ1-2; CDR3 length: 14; CDR3 DNA: TGTGCCAGCAGCTTAGGTGCGGGAAGCTATGGCTACACCTTC; CDR3 protein: CASSLGAGSYGYTF
V gene: TRBV9; clone size: few; D gene: .; J gene: TRBJ2-3; CDR3 length: 14; CDR3 DNA: TGTGCCAGCAGCGTAGCCGGGAGCACAGATACGCAGTATTTT; CDR3 protein: CASSVAGSTDTQYF
V gene: TRBV10-2; clone size: .; D gene: TRBD1; J gene: TRBJ2-7; CDR3 length: 14; CDR3 DNA: TGCGCCAGCAGGATGGACAGGGGGATCTACGAGCAGTACTTC; CDR3 protein: CASRMDRGIYEQYF
V gene: TRBV12-3/TRBV12-4; clone size: few; D gene: .; J gene: TRBJ2-2; CDR3 length: 15; CDR3 DNA: TGTGCCAGCACCCTAGTTGGGGGGAACACCGGGGAGCTGTTTTTT; CDR3 protein: CASTLVGGNTGELFF
V gene: TRBV30; clone size: .; D gene: TRBD1; J gene: TRBJ2-6; CDR3 length: 16; CDR3 DNA: TGTGCCTGGGGACAGGGGGTCTTCTCTGGGGCCAACGTCCTGACTTTC; CDR3 protein: CAWGQGVFSGANVLTF
V gene: TRBV7-9; clone size: few; D gene: .; J gene: TRBJ2-3; CDR3 length: 9; CDR3 DNA: TGTGCCAGCAGCTCCGGGCAGTATTTT; CDR3 protein: CASSSGQYF
V gene: TRBV15; clone size: .; D gene: .; J gene: TRBJ2-2; CDR3 length: 13; CDR3 DNA: TGTGCCTCCATTTCGCCGAACACCGGGGAGCTGTTTTTT; CDR3 protein: CASISPNTGELFF
V gene: TRBV12-3/TRBV12-4; clone size: few; D gene: TRBD1; J gene: TRBJ1-2; CDR3 length: 15; CDR3 DNA: TGTGCCAGCAGCTTTACTGCAGGGGGCGTCTATGGCTACACCTTC; CDR3 protein: CASSFTAGGVYGYTF
V gene: TRBV7-2; clone size: .; D gene: .; J gene: TRBJ2-3; CDR3 length: 15; CDR3 DNA: TGTGCCAGCAGCTCATCGACGGCTAACACAGATACGCAGTATTTT; CDR3 protein: CASSSSTANTDTQYF
V gene: TRBV14; clone size: .; D gene: TRBD1; J gene: TRBJ2-2; CDR3 length: 19; CDR3 DNA: TGTGCCAGCAGCCAAGATATGGGGACAGGGGGCGCGGACACCGGGGAGCTGTTTTTT; CDR3 protein: CASSQDMGTGGADTGELFF
V gene: TRBV19; clone size: .; D gene: .; J gene: TRBJ2-1; CDR3 length: 13; CDR3 DNA: TGTGCCAGCGCCACCCAAGAATACAATGAGCAGTTCTTC; CDR3 protein: CASATQEYNEQFF
V gene: TRBV12-3/TRBV12-4; clone size: few; D gene: TRBD1; J gene: TRBJ2-1; CDR3 length: 17; CDR3 DNA: TGTGCCAGCAGCGCACGACCTGGGCAGGGGGTGGATAATGAGCAGTTCTTC; CDR3 protein: CASSARPGQGVDNEQFF
V gene: TRBV5-1; clone size: .; D gene: .; J gene: TRBJ2-1; CDR3 length: 16; CDR3 DNA: TGCGCCAGCAGCTCCGGTCTGGTGCCTAAATACAATGAGCAGTTCTTC; CDR3 protein: CASSSGLVPKYNEQFF